Below are 28 T cell receptor beta chains sequenced from a single sample in a study of T-cell memory formation after mild COVID-19. TCRdb called the 5' RACE reads again in MiXCR, with one record for every CDR3 protein. The data show 130,000 to 150,000 distinct CDR3 sequences, roughly 19% seen once. The specimen was PBMCs or a T cell subset sorted from them (not recorded which). These receptors were taken from an adult woman who had mild COVID-19 (a few samples of this study predate the infection). Cell type and time point are not known.

This clonotype was seen a few times. The chain is built from TRBV6-5 and TRBJ2-7; 9 bases are a match to TRBD2. This CDR3 comprises 14 residues. The V gene's germline CDR1 is MNHEY and CDR2 SVGAGI. With V trimmed by 2 bases and J by 4 bases, 3 bases remained unmatched. CDR3 nucleotides: TGTGCCAGCAGTTACGCGGGAGGGCCGTACGAGCAGTACTTC. Amino acid sequence: CASSYAGGPYEQYF.

In its sample, this clonotype was seen a few times. J is TRBJ2-6 and V is TRBV20-1; D is possibly TRBD1 (6 bases). Looked up from germline, CDR1 is DFQATT and CDR2 is SNEGSKA (reference sequence). The germline V and J ends were trimmed by 0 bases and 0 bases, with 18 bases remaining between them. The CDR3 totals 19 residues. The CDR3 coding sequence is TGCAGTGCTAGAGATCAGAGGGACATTACCTTCTCTGGGGCCAACGTCCTGACTTTC. Amino acids: CSARDQRDITFSGANVLTF.

The chain links TRBV19 to TRBJ2-5, with 7 positions matching TRBD1. CDR1 LNHDA and CDR2 SQIVND come from the germline V gene (reference sequence). With 6 bases clipped from V and 3 bases from J, the junction kept 7 bases outside the gene matches. This CDR3 contains 14 residues. The CDR3 DNA sequence: TGTGCCAGTAGGCCTGGGACAGAAGAAGAGACCCAGTACTTC. Translation gives CASRPGTEEETQYF.

This sequence joins TRBV5-1 and TRBJ2-5, with 11 bases aligning to TRBD1. This CDR3 contains 15 residues. Germline CDR1 SGHRS, CDR2 YFSETQ. With V trimmed by 4 bases and J by 5 bases, 7 bases remained unmatched. CDR3 protein: CASSARTGGVETQYF. CDR3 DNA: TGCGCCAGCAGCGCCCGGACAGGGGGCGTGGAGACCCAGTACTTC.

J is TRBJ2-1 and V is TRBV15; 13 bases agree with TRBD2. This CDR3 contains 15 residues. The germline V gene has CDR1 LNHNV and CDR2 YYDKDF (reference sequence). The V and J ends lost 5 bases and 8 bases, in that order; junction bases with no gene match: 6. CDR3 nucleotide sequence: TGTGCCACCAGCCACGGGACTAGCGGGATGGATGAGCAGTTCTTC. It encodes CATSHGTSGMDEQFF.

This clonotype was detected only a few times. The J gene is TRBJ2-7, the V gene TRBV10-2; D not resolved. Trimming took 2 bases from V and 0 from J, leaving 8 bases between them. Germline loops: CDR1 WSHSY, CDR2 SAAADI. This CDR3 spans 14 amino acids. CDR3 protein: CASSEPSYSYEQYF. In DNA, the CDR3 is TGCGCCAGCAGTGAGCCGAGTTACTCCTACGAGCAGTACTTC.

This clonotype showed up just a few times. J is TRBJ2-1 and V is TRBV20-1, with 9 bases matching TRBD1. Trimming at V came to 6 bases and at J to 4 bases, leaving 7 bases not matched to a gene. Looked up from germline, CDR1 is DFQATT and CDR2 is SNEGSKA (reference sequence). This CDR3 contains 14 residues. The CDR3 loop is CSAYRQGVYNEQFF. Here the CDR3 DNA reads TGCAGTGCCTACCGACAGGGGGTTTACAATGAGCAGTTCTTC.

This clonotype occurred a few times. This chain connects TRBV20-1 to TRBJ1-1, with a tentative D call TRBD1 (6 bases). Germline V gives CDR1 DFQATT, CDR2 SNEGSKA (reference sequence). This CDR3 is 13 amino acids long. Trimming left V 6 bases short and J 5 bases short, with 16 bases between. The CDR3 region is CSASGHRTTEAFF. The CDR3 DNA reads TGCAGTGCGTCGGGACACCGGACTACTGAAGCTTTCTTT.

This clonotype was counted a few times. V gene TRBV20-1 combines with J gene TRBJ2-7; 9 nucleotides match TRBD2. Trimming removed 6 bases from V and 3 bases from J; junction bases left unmatched: 9. The CDR3 loop spans 14 amino acids. Germline V gene sequence: CDR1 DFQATT, CDR2 SNEGSKA (reference sequence). The CDR3 region has the DNA TGCAGTGCCCTCGGACTAGCGAACCTCTACGAGCAGTACTTC. As protein: CSALGLANLYEQYF.

This chain links TRBV3-1 with TRBJ2-1; perhaps TRBD2 as D (5 bases). The CDR3 sequence is 15 residues long. V shed 1 base and J shed 9 bases, with 16 bases lying between them. CDR1 and CDR2 (germline): LGHDT, YNNKEL (reference sequence). For the CDR3, the DNA is TGTGCCAGCAGCCAAGGGACTCTAGCCCTAAGTGAGCAGTTCTTC. Encoded protein: CASSQGTLALSEQFF.

The chain carries TRBV20-1 and TRBJ2-5; D may match TRBD1 or TRBD2 (6 bases each). Germline CDR1 DFQATT, CDR2 SNEGSKA (reference sequence). The CDR3 totals 19 residues. V was clipped by 0 bases and J by 5 bases, with 28 bases between them. CDR3: CSARDTVRTNLNGGETQYF. Written as DNA, the CDR3 is TGCAGTGCTAGAGATACGGTTCGGACGAATCTAAACGGGGGCGAGACCCAGTACTTC.

This clonotype was counted a few times. Here the CDR3 DNA reads TGTGCCAGCCGGGACAGAGACATTCTTCAAGAGACCCAGTACTTC. Residues: CASRDRDILQETQYF. The V call is TRBV6-2 or TRBV6-3, the J call TRBJ2-5, with TRBD1 identical over 7 bases. CDR3 size: 15 residues. V trimming: 8 bases; J trimming: 2 bases; junction bases outside the gene matches: 11. The germline CDR1 and CDR2 sequences are MNHEY and SVGEGT.

The chain links TRBV6-2 or TRBV6-3 to TRBJ1-2, with D maybe TRBD1 (5 bases). Trimming took off 2 bases at V and 7 bases at J, with 14 bases between the two ends. The germline V gene encodes CDR1 MNHEY and CDR2 SVGEGT. There are 14 residues in the CDR3. CDR3 nucleotides: TGTGCCAGCAGTTACGGGGCTTCAGCTTCTGGCTACACCTTC. Protein product: CASSYGASASGYTF.

This clonotype was observed a handful of times. The J gene is TRBJ2-5, the V gene TRBV7-2; perhaps TRBD2 as D (7 bases). Germline V gene data show CDR1 as SGHTA and CDR2 as FQGNSA. The CDR3 consists of 12 residues. V lost 8 bases to trimming and J lost 7 bases, with 14 bases between them. CDR3 loop: CASGGGLGTQYF. CDR3 nucleotides: TGTGCCAGCGGGGGGGGCCTAGGGACCCAGTACTTC.

The chain combines TRBV6-5 with TRBJ2-5; 7 bases match TRBD1. The V and J ends lost 1 base and 0 bases, in that order; junction bases with no gene match: 2. The CDR3 covers 15 residues. Germline V gene lookup returns CDR1 MNHEY and CDR2 SVGAGI. CDR3 protein: CASSYLTGNQETQYF. In nucleotides, the CDR3 is TGTGCCAGCAGTTACTTGACAGGGAACCAAGAGACCCAGTACTTC.

There are a few counts of this clonotype. The genes are TRBV3-1 and TRBJ2-7, with 7 bases lining up with TRBD1. Losses at the gene ends were 4 bases for V and 9 bases for J; bases not matched to a gene: 3. The CDR3 spans 11 residues. Germline loops: CDR1 LGHDT, CDR2 YNNKEL (reference sequence). CDR3 nucleotides: TGTGCCAGCAGCCCCGGGACAGCGCAGTACTTC. Protein: CASSPGTAQYF.

The chain links TRBV10-3 to TRBJ2-1; 11 bases line up with TRBD2. This CDR3 has 16 amino acids. Trimming took 6 bases from V and 6 from J; bases not matched to a gene: 10. Germline V gene sequence: CDR1 ENHRY, CDR2 SYGVKD. The CDR3 protein is CAISVGDSGGANEQFF. The CDR3 coding sequence is TGTGCCATCAGCGTGGGCGATAGCGGGGGGGCCAATGAGCAGTTCTTC.

This chain uses TRBV5-1 with TRBJ2-1; D possibly uses TRBD1 or TRBD2 (5 bases each). V was clipped by 0 bases and J by 9 bases, with 7 bases between them. Germline CDR1 SGHRS, CDR2 YFSETQ. The CDR3 covers 12 residues. The CDR3 coding sequence is TGCGCCAGCAGCTTGGATGGGGGTGAGCAGTTCTTC. It encodes CASSLDGGEQFF.

This clonotype has only a few counts. The V call is TRBV12-3 or TRBV12-4, the J call TRBJ1-1; a possible D gene is TRBD1 (6 bases). The CDR3 is 14 amino acids. V was trimmed by 4 bases and J by 4 bases, leaving 13 bases between them. CDR3 residues: CASSSKGGITEAFF. The CDR3 DNA reads as TGTGCCAGCAGTTCCAAGGGGGGGATCACTGAAGCTTTCTTT.

This clonotype was counted a few times. This chain uses TRBV24-1 with TRBJ2-3; the match to TRBD1 covers 7 bases. The CDR3 is made up of 14 amino acids. Germline CDR1 KGHDR, CDR2 SFDVKD. The V segment lost 7 bases and the J segment 0 bases; nucleotides outside the gene matches: 3. The CDR3 region has the DNA TGTGCCACCAGCACAGGGGCGAGCACAGATACGCAGTATTTT. Protein: CATSTGASTDTQYF.

Many counts were recorded for this clonotype. The chain combines TRBV5-1 with TRBJ2-5; 9 bases fit TRBD2. Trimming at V came to 4 bases and at J to 2 bases, leaving 3 bases not matched to a gene. This CDR3 is built from 14 residues. Germline V gene data show CDR1 as SGHRS and CDR2 as YFSETQ. CDR3 loop: CASSLTSGQETQYF. Here the CDR3 DNA reads TGCGCCAGCAGCCTGACTAGCGGACAAGAGACCCAGTACTTC.

The J gene is TRBJ2-3, the V gene TRBV3-1, with 9 bases identical to TRBD2. Per germline, CDR1 LGHDT and CDR2 YNNKEL (reference sequence). With 5 bases clipped from V and 9 bases from J, the junction kept 12 bases outside the gene matches. This CDR3 is built from 15 residues. This CDR3 is CASSVRAGGMRTQYF. DNA of the CDR3: TGTGCCAGCAGCGTGAGAGCGGGGGGTATGAGGACGCAGTATTTT.

The gene calls are TRBV20-1 and TRBJ2-7; either TRBD1 or TRBD2 may supply D (5 bases each). The germline V gene encodes CDR1 DFQATT and CDR2 SNEGSKA (reference sequence). The CDR3 is 15 amino acids. Trimming took 5 bases from V and 6 from J, leaving 23 bases between them. CDR3 sequence reads: CSAPEGTGARGEQYF. For the CDR3, the DNA is TGCAGTGCTCCAGAGGGTACTGGGGCAAGGGGCGAGCAGTACTTC.

J is TRBJ2-1 and V is TRBV7-8; 12 positions agree with TRBD2. This CDR3 has 18 residues. CDR1 and CDR2 from the germline V gene are SGHVS and FQNEAQ. With 5 bases clipped from V and 7 bases from J, the junction kept 15 bases outside the gene matches. CDR3 sequence: CASSLERGLAGGLNEQFF. As DNA, the CDR3 is TGTGCCAGCAGCCTAGAGAGAGGGCTAGCGGGAGGGTTAAATGAGCAGTTCTTC.

In its sample, this clonotype was seen a few times. For the CDR3, the DNA is TGTGCCAGCAGAGCGCGGACTAGCGGTTACAATGAGCAGTTCTTC. It specifies CASRARTSGYNEQFF. This chain uses TRBV7-2 with TRBJ2-1; 10 positions agree with TRBD2. CDR1 SGHTA and CDR2 FQGNSA come from the germline V gene. CDR3 length equals 15 residues. The trim removed 6 bases at V and 4 bases at J, leaving 6 bases unmatched.

In this sample, this clonotype turned up a few times. The junction shows a germline mismatch at one end, possibly a read error. V and J are TRBV7-7 and TRBJ2-3; D gene ambiguous. This CDR3 is built from 15 residues. In germline, CDR1 is SSHAT, CDR2 FNYEAQ (reference sequence). CDR3 amino acids: CASSRRPFSTDTQYF. CDR3 coding DNA: TGTGCTAGCAGCCGCAGGCCCTTTAGCACAGATACGCAGTATTTT. Full variable domain (remainder filled in from reference TRBV7-7 and TRBJ2-3): GAGVSQSPRYKVTKRGQDVTLRCDPISSHATLYWYQQALGQGPEFLTYFNYEAQPDKSGLPSDRFSAERPEGSISTLTIQRTEQRDSAMYRCASSRRPFSTDTQYFGPGTRLTVL.

This clonotype was recorded a few times. The chain employs TRBV11-2 and TRBJ2-1; 9 bases agree with TRBD2. There are 15 residues in the CDR3. V shed 6 bases, J shed 6 bases, and the junction held 9 bases outside the gene matches. Germline assignment: CDR1 SGHAT and CDR2 FQNNGV. CDR3 region: CASSQIAGEGNEQFF. The CDR3 DNA is TGTGCCAGCAGTCAAATAGCGGGAGAGGGCAATGAGCAGTTCTTC.

This chain uses TRBV10-3 with TRBJ1-1; D perhaps matches TRBD1 (5 bases). The V end lost 6 bases, the J end lost 0 bases, and 8 bases lay between the germline ends. There are 13 residues in the CDR3. The germline gives CDR1 ENHRY, CDR2 SYGVKD. The CDR3 protein is CAIRAGLNTEAFF. The CDR3 DNA reads as TGTGCCATCAGGGCAGGGCTGAACACTGAAGCTTTCTTT.